The table lists the clone carrying this T cell receptor beta chain with many counts. The antigen is unknown. Patients who underwent sequencing had shown CD8+CD57+ cell expansion by flow cytometry. Therapy had not been given to patients before blood sampling. This CDR3 is built from 11 residues. Germline V gives CDR1 SGHTA, CDR2 FQGNSA. V was cut by 1 base and J by 8 bases, with 6 bases left in between. The sample is drawn from a study of CD8+CD57+ T cells in acquired aplastic anemia. Study overall: 3 to 4 ug was the average amount of DNA from sorted CD4+ and CD8+ cells.

Investigators profiled TCR beta VDJ and CDR3 from genomic DNA template. TCRdb analysed the reads with MiXCR anew, one entry per CDR3 protein. The sample comprises 200,000 to 250,000 distinct CDR3 sequences, over 55% of which are singletons, and 58% rests with the top ten. Study-level points and caveats: Patients had approximately 29 CD8+ CDR3 sequences in common with controls (the shared set).

J is TRBJ2-7 and V is TRBV7-2, with D maybe TRBD2 (5 bases). The receptor's source is a human donor with aplastic anemia. The specimen was sorted CD4+, CD8+, or CD8+CD57+ T cells (not recorded which) from PBMCs. CDR3 in DNA: TGTGCCAGCAGCTTAGGAGGGAAGCAGTACTTC. Translated: CASSLGGKQYF.